Shown below are 7 T cell receptor beta chains from a single sample sequenced in a study of T cells in Graves' hyperthyroidism and ophthalmopathy. Template material for amplifying TCR beta CDR3 regions consisted of RNA transcripts. TCR CDR3 underwent first-round RT-PCR with the HTBI primer set. TCRdb reprocessed the multiplex PCR reads via MiXCR and lists one record per CDR3 protein. Here the sample spans about 600,000 distinct CDR3 sequences, 11% to 15% being singletons. The sequencing input was blood. These receptors were obtained from a woman aged 18 to 35 with Graves' ophthalmopathy.

The rearrangement uses TRBV14 and TRBJ2-3; D not certain. Between the trimmed V and J ends, which lost 5 bases and 8 bases, there was a span of 26 bases. There are 17 residues in the CDR3. Germline CDR1 reads SGHDN; CDR2 reads FVKESK. The CDR3 nucleotides are TGTGCCAGCAGCGCCCGGCAACAACCCCCGCTGAGTGTTACGCAGTATTTT. Translated: CASSARQQPPLSVTQYF. Drawing the rest from reference TRBV14 and TRBJ2-3, the complete variable domain is EAGVTQFPSHSVIEKGQTVTLRCDPISGHDNLYWYRRVMGKEIKFLLHFVKESKQDESGMPNNRFLAERTGGTYSTLKVQPAELEDSGVYFCASSARQQPPLSVTQYFGPGTRLTVL.

The chain couples TRBV7-3 to TRBJ2-1; possibly TRBD2 for D (6 bases). The germline V gene has CDR1 SGHTA and CDR2 FQGTGA. Trimming took off 3 bases at V and 5 bases at J, with 11 bases between the two ends. This CDR3 comprises 14 residues. The CDR3 DNA reads as TGTGCCAGCAGCTTGGGACTCAAGAACAATGAGCAGTTCTTC. This translates into CASSLGLKNNEQFF.

DNA for the CDR3: TGTGCCAGCAGTTACTCTACAGGGGGAAACACCATATATTTT. Translating it yields CASSYSTGGNTIYF. The V gene is TRBV6-5, the J gene TRBJ1-3; possibly TRBD1 for D (6 bases). The CDR3 has 14 residues. V lost 0 bases and J lost 4, with 7 bases in between. Germline values: CDR1 MNHEY, CDR2 SVGAGI.

This clonotype was detected many times. The V call is TRBV11-2, the J call TRBJ2-7; D not resolved. The CDR3 runs 12 residues. The germline V gene encodes CDR1 SGHAT and CDR2 FQNNGV. Deletions cut 3 bases from V and 9 bases from J, with 12 bases between. The CDR3 nucleotides are TGTGCCAGCAGCTTCCAAGGGATTGGGCAGTACTTC. This codes for CASSFQGIGQYF.

This clonotype occurred many times. The chain links TRBV28 to TRBJ1-2; 7 bases align to TRBD1. The CDR3 is 14 residues long. From germline, CDR1 is MDHEN and CDR2 SYDVKM. Trimming cost V 5 bases and J 3 bases; bases outside gene matches: 6. CDR3 amino acids: CASSIQGFDYGYTF. DNA for the CDR3: TGTGCCAGCAGTATACAGGGGTTCGACTATGGCTACACCTTC.

The sample holds a few counts of this clonotype. The V and J genes are TRBV19 and TRBJ2-7; TRBD2 might be the D (6 bases). The CDR3 contains 13 residues. Germline V lookup: CDR1 LNHDA, CDR2 SQIVND (reference sequence). V was pared by 6 bases and J by 6 bases, with 15 bases between. The CDR3 loop reads CASSLGGMLEQYF. The CDR3 nucleotides are TGTGCCAGTAGCCTGGGCGGGATGCTCGAGCAGTACTTC.

This clonotype was observed a few times. The V call is TRBV14, the J call TRBJ2-4, with D perhaps given as TRBD1 or TRBD2 (5 bases each). The V end was cut by 1 base, the J end by 9 bases, with 13 bases between. CDR1 and CDR2 (germline): SGHDN, FVKESK. The CDR3 loop spans 14 amino acids. The CDR3 spells CASSQVEGLTIQYF. The CDR3 DNA reads as TGTGCCAGCAGCCAAGTCGAGGGGCTGACCATTCAGTACTTC.